This T cell receptor (beta chain) was sequenced for a study of blood T cell repertoires in COVID-19. Study background: The origin of the acute and convalescent COVID-19 samples was the United States, Italy and Spain. T cells, B-cell-depleted T cells, or PBMCs supplied cDNA or gDNA.

With 5 bases clipped from V and 1 base from J, the junction kept 3 bases outside the gene matches. The germline V gene has CDR1 LNHDA and CDR2 SQIVND (reference sequence). The CDR3 runs to 15 residues. In the original workflow: How many nucleated cells were present was estimated from reference gene primer amplification. The method was immunoSEQ multiplex PCR; TCRdb's version includes in-frame clones alone and lacks a portion of them. The V and J calls and clone size were taken over from that table, and D and trimming were inferred from the DNA. The sample shows about 96,000 clones, around 85% of them seen only once.

The origin of this receptor is a woman between 55 and 75 years old with acute or convalescent COVID-19. The rearrangement links TRBV19 to TRBJ2-1, with 9 bases matching TRBD1. Material for sequencing was peripheral blood. The CDR3 sequence is CASSPGQGSYNEQFF. Written as DNA, the CDR3 is TGTGCCAGTAGTCCGGGACAGGGTTCCTACAATGAGCAGTTCTTC.